These 29 T cell receptor beta chains originate from one sample sequenced in a study of blood T cells in healthy people across ages. It was with a sample-barcoded 5' primer and a J-beta primer mix that a second PCR of roughly 7 to 12 cycles was run. From the 5' RACE reads, TCRdb called clonotypes with MiXCR, one entry per CDR3 protein. The table records about 1.4 million distinct CDR3 sequences, 59% of them present only once. The specimen sequenced was blood. The receptor source for this set is a man between 18 and 35 years old in good health.

The chain joins TRBV6-6 to TRBJ1-1, with D unclear. CDR1 is MNHNY and CDR2 is SVGAGI in the germline V gene (reference sequence). CDR3 length: 11 amino acids. Trimming shortened V by 8 bases and J by 6 bases, and 10 bases separated the two germline ends. The CDR3 is CASERSSEAFF. The CDR3 DNA reads as TGTGCCAGCGAAAGGAGTTCTGAAGCTTTCTTT.

Notes on this clonotype: The junction departs from the called germline gene at one end, perhaps through a read error. The chain employs TRBV28 and TRBJ2-7; 9 nucleotides align to TRBD2. The J call may be in error: the DNA end matches TRBJ2-1 better. The CDR3 runs to 15 residues. Germline V gene sequence: CDR1 MDHEN, CDR2 SYDVKM. CDR3 coding DNA: TGTGTCAGCGGCCGGCTAGCGGGGTCGGGAAATGAGCAGTTCTTC. It yields the protein CVSGRLAGSGNEQFF.

This clonotype was seen only a few times. V and J are TRBV20-1 and TRBJ2-7; no reliable D call. Trimming shortened V by 2 bases and J by 7 bases, and 15 bases separated the two germline ends. This CDR3 has 13 residues. The germline gives CDR1 DFQATT, CDR2 SNEGSKA (reference sequence). The CDR3 loop reads CSARKVTYNEQYF. In DNA form, the CDR3 reads TGCAGTGCTAGAAAAGTAACCTACAATGAGCAGTACTTC.

The genes are TRBV12-5 and TRBJ2-5, with 7 bases matching TRBD1. V lost 3 bases to trimming and J lost 3 bases; unmatched junction nucleotides: 4. The CDR3 contains 14 residues. Germline loops: CDR1 LGHNT, CDR2 FRNRAP. The DNA of the CDR3 is TGTGCTAGTGGTTTTGACAGGGAAGAAGAGACCCAGTACTTC. Protein: CASGFDREEETQYF.

The chain employs TRBV20-1 and TRBJ2-1; 13 positions match TRBD2. V shed 0 bases, J shed 8 bases, and the junction held 10 bases outside the gene matches. Germline V lookup: CDR1 DFQATT, CDR2 SNEGSKA (reference sequence). This CDR3 is 17 amino acids long. CDR3 DNA: TGCAGTGCTAGAGATCGGACTAGCGGGGGCACATACTATGAGCAGTTCTTC. It yields the protein CSARDRTSGGTYYEQFF.

J is TRBJ1-1 and V is TRBV18; D perhaps matches TRBD1 (5 bases). This CDR3 region has 14 residues. The germline gives CDR1 KGHSH, CDR2 LQKENI. Trimming took 6 bases from V and 3 from J, leaving 14 bases between them. CDR3 in amino acids: CASSSQGGYTEAFF. Written as DNA, the CDR3 is TGTGCCAGCTCGTCCCAGGGAGGGTACACTGAAGCTTTCTTT. The complete variable domain, with remaining parts taken from reference TRBV18 and TRBJ1-1, reads NAGVMQNPRHLVRRRGQEARLRCSPMKGHSHVYWYRQLPEEGLKFMVYLQKENIIDESGMPKERFSAEFPKEGPSILRIQQVVRGDSAAYFCASSSQGGYTEAFFGQGTRLTVV.

This clonotype showed up just a few times. The J gene is TRBJ2-1, the V gene TRBV12-5; possible D gene TRBD1, 5 bases. CDR3 length equals 13 residues. Germline V gene data show CDR1 as LGHNT and CDR2 as FRNRAP. V shed 6 bases and J shed 9 bases, with 15 bases lying between them. The CDR3 spells CASGDGNRGEQFF. DNA for the CDR3: TGTGCTAGTGGCGACGGTAATAGGGGTGAGCAGTTCTTC.

This chain uses TRBV2 with TRBJ2-2; the D is unclear. This CDR3 spans 13 amino acids. V was clipped by 3 bases and J by 5 bases, with 7 bases between them. CDR1 and CDR2 from the germline V gene are SNHLY and FYNNEI. The CDR3 is CASSDPGTGELFF. CDR3 coding DNA: TGTGCCAGCAGTGACCCTGGGACCGGGGAGCTGTTTTTT.

The chain joins TRBV27 to TRBJ2-3, with TRBD2 identical over 8 bases. The CDR3 extends over 15 amino acids. The germline CDR1 and CDR2 sequences are MNHEY and SMNVEV (reference sequence). V trimming: 7 bases; J trimming: 4 bases; junction bases outside the gene matches: 10. CDR3 sequence reads: CASTLAGLGADTQYF. The CDR3 region has the DNA TGTGCCAGCACCTTAGCGGGGCTGGGAGCAGATACGCAGTATTTT.

The gene calls are TRBV16 and TRBJ1-5; D is unresolved. Trimming shortened V by 1 base and J by 5 bases, and 12 bases separated the two germline ends. CDR1 KGHSY and CDR2 FQNENV come from the germline V gene. The CDR3 is 15 residues long. The CDR3 reads CASSQFRREDQPQHF. In DNA, the CDR3 is TGTGCCAGCAGCCAATTCCGAAGGGAAGATCAGCCCCAGCATTTT.

The chain employs TRBV11-2 and TRBJ1-4; 10 nucleotides align to TRBD1. V dropped 1 base and J dropped 7; count of bases not matched to a gene: 6. CDR3 size: 16 residues. Germline V gene sequence: CDR1 SGHAT, CDR2 FQNNGV. DNA for the CDR3: TGTGCCAGCAGCTTAGGATGGTGGGACAGGGGTGAAAAACTGTTTTTT. Translation: CASSLGWWDRGEKLFF.

The chain is built from TRBV28 and TRBJ1-6, with TRBD1 matching over 7 bases. V shed 3 bases, J shed 3 bases, and the junction held 5 bases outside the gene matches. Per germline, CDR1 MDHEN and CDR2 SYDVKM. CDR3 length equals 16 residues. In DNA form, the CDR3 reads TGTGCCAGCAGTTTGCCGGGACAGATCTATAATTCACCCCTCCACTTT. Residues: CASSLPGQIYNSPLHF.

This clonotype appeared a few times. The chain links TRBV27 to TRBJ2-1; tentative D call: TRBD2 (6 bases). Trimming stripped 2 bases from V and 7 bases from J, with 9 bases between. The CDR3 is made up of 13 amino acids. Germline-derived CDR1 and CDR2 are MNHEY and SMNVEV (reference sequence). This chain's CDR3 is CASSLGGFNEQFF. The CDR3 nucleotides read TGTGCCAGCAGTTTAGGAGGGTTTAATGAGCAGTTCTTC.

V is TRBV20-1 and J is TRBJ2-7; D is uncertain. The J call is doubtful: the DNA matches TRBJ2-5 better. Germline CDR1 and CDR2: DFQATT and SNEGSKA (reference sequence). This CDR3 region has 15 residues. As DNA, the CDR3 is TGCAGTGCGGAGAATCGACTGTCCCCCAGAGAGACCCAGTACTTC. This sequence encodes CSAENRLSPRETQYF.

This clonotype was picked up a small number of times. The rearrangement uses TRBV11-2 and TRBJ2-3, with 9 nucleotides matching TRBD2. This CDR3 is built from 16 residues. Looked up from germline, CDR1 is SGHAT and CDR2 is FQNNGV. Trimming removed 1 base from V and 4 bases from J; junction bases left unmatched: 6. CDR3 sequence: CASSLGRGRAADTQYF. As DNA, the CDR3 is TGTGCCAGCAGCTTAGGGCGCGGGAGGGCCGCAGATACGCAGTATTTT.

DNA of the CDR3: TGCAGTGCTAGAGAGGGACGGTTAAACAATCAGCCCCAGCATTTT. This encodes CSAREGRLNNQPQHF. The chain recombines TRBV20-1 with TRBJ1-5, with D possibly matching TRBD1 (5 bases). The V and J ends lost 0 bases and 3 bases respectively, with 12 bases between them. CDR3 length: 15 amino acids. From germline, CDR1 is DFQATT and CDR2 SNEGSKA (reference sequence).

This clonotype was observed a few times. V gene TRBV2 combines with J gene TRBJ2-1; D is ambiguous. CDR3 length: 11 amino acids. Trimming shortened V by 4 bases and J by 11 bases, and 9 bases separated the two germline ends. Germline CDR1 is SNHLY and CDR2 is FYNNEI. This CDR3 is CASSGRPKQFF. The DNA of the CDR3 is TGTGCCAGCAGTGGACGGCCTAAGCAGTTCTTC.

The rearrangement joins TRBV7-2 to TRBJ1-1; 9 bases map to TRBD1. Per germline, CDR1 SGHTA and CDR2 FQGNSA. After removal of 5 bases from V and 5 bases from J, the junction contained 9 bases not matched to a gene. The CDR3 length is 15 residues. The CDR3 DNA follows: TGTGCCAGCAGCGCCACAGGGGGCTTTCCTACTGAAGCTTTCTTT. This encodes CASSATGGFPTEAFF.

The CDR3, as DNA: TGTGCCAGCCGAGCGACAGGGTTGGTTGAAAAACTGTTTTTT. Translating gives CASRATGLVEKLFF. The rearrangement links TRBV25-1 to TRBJ1-4, with 7 bases identical to TRBD1. The V and J ends lost 8 bases and 7 bases, in that order; junction bases with no gene match: 10. The CDR3 has 14 residues. Per the germline V gene, CDR1 is MGHDK and CDR2 is SYGVNS.

The rearrangement joins TRBV20-1 to TRBJ2-1; 10 nucleotides align to TRBD2. J lost 4 bases, V lost 4 bases, and 7 bases had no gene match. The CDR3 has 15 residues. Germline-derived CDR1 and CDR2 are DFQATT and SNEGSKA (reference sequence). In DNA form, the CDR3 reads TGCAGTGCTACTTCTAGCGGGGGAACTTACAATGAGCAGTTCTTC. Its protein is CSATSSGGTYNEQFF.

The chain links TRBV10-3 to TRBJ2-3; D is ambiguous. Trimming took 10 bases from V and 4 from J, leaving 9 bases between them. Germline V gene data show CDR1 as ENHRY and CDR2 as SYGVKD. CDR3 length: 11 residues. Here the CDR3 reads CATTGPDTQYF. DNA for the CDR3: TGTGCCACCACCGGGCCAGATACGCAGTATTTT.

This clonotype was counted only a few times. The chain is built from TRBV20-1 and TRBJ2-5; no firm D call. The ends were cut back, 2 bases at V and 3 bases at J, with 10 bases in the middle. Looked up from germline, CDR1 is DFQATT and CDR2 is SNEGSKA (reference sequence). This CDR3 region has 13 residues. In DNA, the CDR3 is TGCAGTGCTAGAATGGGATTGAAAGAGACCCAGTACTTC. As protein: CSARMGLKETQYF.

The V and J genes are TRBV10-1 and TRBJ2-2; perhaps TRBD1 as D (6 bases). Looked up from germline, CDR1 is WNHNN and CDR2 is SYGVQD (reference sequence). The V and J ends lost 3 bases and 6 bases respectively, with 11 bases between them. The CDR3 loop spans 14 amino acids. Written as DNA, the CDR3 is TGCGCCAGCAGTGAAGGGGGATATTCCGGGGAGCTGTTTTTT. Residues: CASSEGGYSGELFF.

The V gene is TRBV12-3 or TRBV12-4, the J gene TRBJ2-3; a possible D gene is TRBD1 (6 bases). There are 14 residues in the CDR3. The V and J ends lost 8 bases and 7 bases respectively, with 19 bases between them. The CDR3 region has the DNA TGTGCCAGCCGCCACCCGAGGGGGATTAATACGCAGTATTTT. It is translated as CASRHPRGINTQYF.

This clonotype was counted only a few times. J is TRBJ2-1 and V is TRBV7-2; no firm D call. Trimming cost V 2 bases and J 7 bases, with 15 bases left between them. Germline lookup yields CDR1 SGHTA and CDR2 FQGNSA. The CDR3 covers 15 residues. As DNA, the CDR3 is TGTGCCAGCAGCTTAACAGTAACCTCTGGGAATGAGCAGTTCTTC. Translated, it gives CASSLTVTSGNEQFF.

The rearrangement uses TRBV4-2 and TRBJ2-5; 7 bases agree with TRBD2. The end of the DNA fits TRBJ2-7 better, so the J call may be wrong. Germline assignment: CDR1 LGHNA and CDR2 YNFKEQ. This CDR3 contains 20 residues. The CDR3 DNA is TGTGCCAGCAGCCAAGGATTGACTAGCAAGTTGGATGAAGGTCAATACGAGCAGTACTTC. It codes for CASSQGLTSKLDEGQYEQYF.

The V and J genes are TRBV29-1 and TRBJ1-2; D gene unclear. Looked up from germline, CDR1 is SQVTM and CDR2 is ANQGSEA. The CDR3 consists of 12 residues. The germline V and J ends were trimmed by 1 base and 9 bases, with 12 bases remaining between them. CDR3 DNA sequence: TGCAGCGTTGAAGGTGACGGACTAAGCTACACCTTC. Protein sequence: CSVEGDGLSYTF.

V usage is TRBV11-3 and J usage is TRBJ2-1, with a weak D call TRBD2 (5 bases). CDR1 and CDR2 from the germline V gene are SGHNT and YENEEA. The CDR3 sequence is 15 residues long. The ends were cut back, 1 base at V and 4 bases at J, with 11 bases in the middle. CDR3 sequence reads: CASSLASSIYNEQFF. The CDR3 DNA reads TGTGCCAGCAGCTTAGCTAGCTCGATTTACAATGAGCAGTTCTTC.

This clonotype was counted between two and nine times. The chain is built from TRBV18 and TRBJ2-7; tentative D call: TRBD2 (6 bases). V lost 5 bases, J lost 0 bases, and 14 bases lay in between. The germline V gene encodes CDR1 KGHSH and CDR2 LQKENI. The CDR3 contains 15 residues. CDR3 DNA sequence: TGTGCCAGCTCAGGGGAGGCGGTGAGCTCCTACGAGCAGTACTTC. Translated, it gives CASSGEAVSSYEQYF.